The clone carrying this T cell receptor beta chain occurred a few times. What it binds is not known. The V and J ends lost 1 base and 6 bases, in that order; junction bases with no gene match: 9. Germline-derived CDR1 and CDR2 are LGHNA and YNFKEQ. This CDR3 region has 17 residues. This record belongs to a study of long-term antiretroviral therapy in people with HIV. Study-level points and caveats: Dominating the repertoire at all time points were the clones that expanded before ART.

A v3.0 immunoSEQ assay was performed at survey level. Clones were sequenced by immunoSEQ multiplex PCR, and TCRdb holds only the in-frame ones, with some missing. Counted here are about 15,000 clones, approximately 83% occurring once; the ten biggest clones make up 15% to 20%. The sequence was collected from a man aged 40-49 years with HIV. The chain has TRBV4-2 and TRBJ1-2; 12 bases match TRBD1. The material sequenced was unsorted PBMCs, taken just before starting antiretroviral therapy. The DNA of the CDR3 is TGTGCCAGCAGCCAAGTCTGGCCGGGACAGGGGGCGGATGGCTACACCTTC. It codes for CASSQVWPGQGADGYTF.